This T cell receptor beta chain was documented in a study of T cell repertoires in cytomegalovirus infection. Turning to the study itself: Recently identified HLA-C-restricted CMV epitopes were among the peptides used. Public TCR beta signatures indicated both CMV infection and matching HLA type.

Study observations and caveats: The ex vivo response was dominated by HLA-C-restricted CMV-specific TCR beta clonotypes. The cumulative frequency of public TCR beta families identified carriers of CMV plus the relevant HLA.

This clonotype was seen a handful of times. The antigen is unknown. TCRdb re-called the reads with MiXCR, one entry per CDR3 protein. The repertoire holds 45,000 to 55,000 distinct CDR3 sequences, with about 20% as singletons. This CDR3 has 14 amino acids. Per the germline V gene, CDR1 is SGHTA and CDR2 is FQGNSA. The V end was cut by 1 base, the J end by 5 bases, with 12 bases between. This rearrangement joins TRBV7-2 to TRBJ2-7; D remains ambiguous. The sequence came from a human donor in good health (CMV status not recorded). Some clones in this sample may be carry-over from other donors' samples. The sample consisted of CD8+ T cells from cultured PBMCs, taken from culture after CMV antigen stimulation. CDR3 DNA sequence: TGTGCCAGCAGCTTAGTGGGCAGACCCCACGAGCAGTACTTC. Its protein is CASSLVGRPHEQYF.